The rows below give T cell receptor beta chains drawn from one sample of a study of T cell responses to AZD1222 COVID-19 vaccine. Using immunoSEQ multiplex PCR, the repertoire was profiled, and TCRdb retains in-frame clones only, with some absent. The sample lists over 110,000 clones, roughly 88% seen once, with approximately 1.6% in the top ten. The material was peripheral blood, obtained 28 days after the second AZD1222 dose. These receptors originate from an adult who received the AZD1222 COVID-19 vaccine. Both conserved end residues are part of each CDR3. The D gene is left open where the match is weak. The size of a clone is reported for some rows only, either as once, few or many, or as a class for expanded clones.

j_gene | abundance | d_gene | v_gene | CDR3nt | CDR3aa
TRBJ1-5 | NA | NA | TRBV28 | TGTGCCAGCAGCCCGCGGGAAAGGGGTCAGCCCCAGCATTTT | CASSPRERGQPQHF
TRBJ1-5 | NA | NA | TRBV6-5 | TGTGCCAGCAGTTTCCACAGAGAGAGCAATCAGCCCCAGCATTTT | CASSFHRESNQPQHF
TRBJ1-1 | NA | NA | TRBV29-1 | TGCAGCGGTAGAGGGGATCCGAACACTGAAGCTTTCTTT | CSGRGDPNTEAFF
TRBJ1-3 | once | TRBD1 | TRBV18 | TGTGCCAGCTCACCACCGGGGACAGCTGGCGGAAACACCATATATTTT | CASSPPGTAGGNTIYF
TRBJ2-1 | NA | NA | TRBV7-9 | TGTGCCAGCAGCCTACCCCTAGTCAACGAGCAGTTCTTC | CASSLPLVNEQFF
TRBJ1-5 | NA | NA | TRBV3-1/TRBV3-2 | TGTGCCAGCAGCCAAATCCTCGGGAATCAGCCCCAGCATTTT | CASSQILGNQPQHF
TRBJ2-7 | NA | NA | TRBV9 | TGTGCCAGCAGCGTACACGACAGCTCCTACGAGCAGTACTTC | CASSVHDSSYEQYF
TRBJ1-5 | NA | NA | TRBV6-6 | TGTGCCAGCAGGGACTCCCGGGGGGGCAATCAGCCCCAGCATTTT | CASRDSRGGNQPQHF
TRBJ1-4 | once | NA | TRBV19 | TGTGCCAGTAGTACCCTCAGGGCCGGAGGTGAAAAACTGTTTTTT | CASSTLRAGGEKLFF
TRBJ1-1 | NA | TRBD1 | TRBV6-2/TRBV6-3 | TGTGCCAGCAGTTACGTGAGGGGGACAGGGATCGCTAAGGTCACTGAAGCTTTCTTT | CASSYVRGTGIAKVTEAFF
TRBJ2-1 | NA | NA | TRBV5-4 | TGTGCCAGCAGCTTGGGACAGGCCAACAATGAGCAGTTCTTC | CASSLGQANNEQFF
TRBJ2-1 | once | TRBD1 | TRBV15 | TGTGCCACCAGGCCGGGACAGCAGAATGAGCAGTTCTTC | CATRPGQQNEQFF
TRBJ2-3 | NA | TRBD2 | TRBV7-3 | TGTGCCAGCAGCCCCGGAGGAGGGAGGGTGCAGTATTTT | CASSPGGGRVQYF
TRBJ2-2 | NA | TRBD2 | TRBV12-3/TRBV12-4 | TGTGCCAGCAGTCTTAGCGGGAGGGGGGAGCTGTTTTTT | CASSLSGRGELFF
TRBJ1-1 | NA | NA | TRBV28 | TGTGCCAGCACCGAGGGGTCAGCCGAGGGCACTGAAGCTTTCTTT | CASTEGSAEGTEAFF
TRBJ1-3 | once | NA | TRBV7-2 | TGTGCCAGCAGCTTTCGACTCGGGACACGCTCTGGAAACACCATATATTTT | CASSFRLGTRSGNTIYF
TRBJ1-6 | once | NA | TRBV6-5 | TGTGCCAGCAGTTACTCAGGGGAGAGGAATTCACCCCTCCACTTT | CASSYSGERNSPLHF
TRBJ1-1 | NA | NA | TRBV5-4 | TGTGCCACTTCGACCGTTTTGAACACTGAAGCTTTCTTT | CATSTVLNTEAFF
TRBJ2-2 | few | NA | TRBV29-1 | TGCAGCGGCCAGGGCTTGAGCGGGGAGCTGTTTTTT | CSGQGLSGELFF
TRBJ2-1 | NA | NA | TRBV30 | TGTGCCTGGAGTGTATCGACCGGGACCCAATACAATGAGCAGTTCTTC | CAWSVSTGTQYNEQFF
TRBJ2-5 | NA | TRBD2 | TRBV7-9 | TGTGCCAGCAGATTAGCGGGGGGGCAGGAGACCCAGTACTTC | CASRLAGGQETQYF
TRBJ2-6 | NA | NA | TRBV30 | TGTGCCTGGAGTGTAGGGGGGGCCAACGTCCTGACTTTC | CAWSVGGANVLTF
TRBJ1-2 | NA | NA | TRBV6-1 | TGTGCCAGCAGTGAGAGGACACCCTATGGCTACACCTTC | CASSERTPYGYTF
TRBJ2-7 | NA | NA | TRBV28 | TGTGCCAGCAGTTTATATTTTAGGACACAGAGCTCCTACGAGCAGTACTTC | CASSLYFRTQSSYEQYF
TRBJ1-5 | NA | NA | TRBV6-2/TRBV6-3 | TGTGCCAGCAGCCCGGGTTCACCGAGCAATCAGCCCCAGCATTTT | CASSPGSPSNQPQHF
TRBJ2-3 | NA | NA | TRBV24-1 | TGTGCCACCAGTGACAAACGCCTAGCGAACACAGATACGCAGTATTTT | CATSDKRLANTDTQYF
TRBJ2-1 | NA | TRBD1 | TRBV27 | TGTGCCAGCACAAAGCCCGGACAGGGACCTTACAATGAGCAGTTCTTC | CASTKPGQGPYNEQFF
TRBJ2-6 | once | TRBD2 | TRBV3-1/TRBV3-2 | TGTGCCAGCAGCCACCCGGGGGGAACTGGGGCCAACGTCCTGACTTTC | CASSHPGGTGANVLTF
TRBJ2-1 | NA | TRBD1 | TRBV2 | TGTGCCAGCCTTAGGGGACAGGGAATCGGCAATGAGCAGTTCTTC | CASLRGQGIGNEQFF
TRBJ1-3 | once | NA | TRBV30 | TGTGCCTGGAGCCCCGGGGGGGCTTCGGGAAACACCATATATTTT | CAWSPGGASGNTIYF
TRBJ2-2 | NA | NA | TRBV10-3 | TGTGCCATCAGATCCGGACAGCAGGTCTTCACCGGGGAGCTGTTTTTT | CAIRSGQQVFTGELFF
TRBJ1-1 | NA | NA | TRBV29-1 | TGCAGCGTTGTGATGAACACTGAAGCTTTCTTT | CSVVMNTEAFF
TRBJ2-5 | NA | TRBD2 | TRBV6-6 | TGTGCCAGCAGTTACTCGGGGGGGTCAGAGACCCAGTACTTC | CASSYSGGSETQYF
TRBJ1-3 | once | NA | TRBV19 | TGTGCCAGTCAAATGCAGCTCTCTGGAAACACCATATATTTT | CASQMQLSGNTIYF
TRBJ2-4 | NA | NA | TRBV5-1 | TGCGCCAGCAGCTTGACACACAAAAACATTCAGTACTTC | CASSLTHKNIQYF
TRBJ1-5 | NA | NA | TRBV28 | TGTGCCAGCACCCGGGCGGGGAATAGCAATCAGCCCCAGCATTTT | CASTRAGNSNQPQHF
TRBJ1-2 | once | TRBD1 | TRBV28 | TGTGCCAGCAGTAAGACAGGGGGAGCGGTTTATGGCTACACCTTC | CASSKTGGAVYGYTF
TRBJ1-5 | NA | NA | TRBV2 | TGTGCCAGCAGTGAAATGGGGGGCGCCCAGCCCCAGCATTTT | CASSEMGGAQPQHF
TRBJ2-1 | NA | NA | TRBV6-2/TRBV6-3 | TGTGCCAGCAGTTCAGGACTCTACAATGAGCAGTTCTTC | CASSSGLYNEQFF
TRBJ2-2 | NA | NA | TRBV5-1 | TGCGCCAGCAGCTTGGCACGGGTCCAGCTGTTTTTT | CASSLARVQLFF
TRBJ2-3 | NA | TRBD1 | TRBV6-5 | TGTGCCAGCAGAATGACAGGGGGCGCAGATACGCAGTATTTT | CASRMTGGADTQYF
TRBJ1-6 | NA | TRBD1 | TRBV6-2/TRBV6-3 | TGTGCCAGCAGTTGGACAGGTCTACCCCTCCACTTT | CASSWTGLPLHF
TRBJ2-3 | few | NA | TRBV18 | TGTGCCAGCTCACGTCGACAGGACACAGATACGCAGTATTTT | CASSRRQDTDTQYF
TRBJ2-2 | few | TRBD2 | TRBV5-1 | TGCGCCAGCAGCTTGACTAGCGGGAAGATGAGCGGGGAGCTGTTTTTT | CASSLTSGKMSGELFF
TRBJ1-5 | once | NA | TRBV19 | TGTGCCAGTAGTACCCAGGGGATGGGTAGTAGTCAGCCCCAGCATTTT | CASSTQGMGSSQPQHF
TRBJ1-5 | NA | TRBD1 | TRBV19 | TGTGCCAGTACATCCAGAGGGGGGACAGCTGATAGCAATCAGCCCCAGCATTTT | CASTSRGGTADSNQPQHF
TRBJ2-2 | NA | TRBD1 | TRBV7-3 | TGTGCCAGCAGCCCGGACAGGGACACCGGGGAGCTGTTTTTT | CASSPDRDTGELFF
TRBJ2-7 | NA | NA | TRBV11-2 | TGTGCCAGCAGCTTCTCAGTACTAACCTACGAGCAGTACTTC | CASSFSVLTYEQYF
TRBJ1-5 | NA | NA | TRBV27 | TGTGCCAGCAGTCGTTCCGGGTCCCCCGATCAGCCCCAGCATTTT | CASSRSGSPDQPQHF
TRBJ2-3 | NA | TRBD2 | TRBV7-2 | TGTGCCAGCAGCTCCCCACCACTAGCGGAAGACCCCACAGATACGCAGTATTTT | CASSSPPLAEDPTDTQYF
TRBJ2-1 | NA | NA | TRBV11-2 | TGTGCCAGCAGCGCCAATGAGCAGTTCTTC | CASSANEQFF
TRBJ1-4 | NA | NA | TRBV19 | TGTGCCAGCAACCAACAGGTTAACAATGAAAAACTGTTTTTT | CASNQQVNNEKLFF
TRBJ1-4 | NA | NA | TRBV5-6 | TGTGCCAGCAGCTTTTTGAGTAATGAAAAACTGTTTTTT | CASSFLSNEKLFF
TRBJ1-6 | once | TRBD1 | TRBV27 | TGTGCCAGCAGTTTGGGACAGTATAATTCACCCCTCCACTTT | CASSLGQYNSPLHF
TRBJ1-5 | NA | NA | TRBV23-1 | TGCGCCAGCAGTCAATGCCCTAATCAGCCCCAGCATTTT | CASSQCPNQPQHF